This is a list of T cell receptor beta chains from one sample in a study of blood T cell repertoires in COVID-19. Profiling relied on immunoSEQ multiplex PCR, and the TCRdb table lists in-frame clones only, not all of them. This repertoire shows about 68,000 clones, around 86% found once; its top ten account for roughly 6.5%. Sequencing used peripheral blood. These TCRs come from a man in his forties or fifties with active COVID-19. CDR3s include the opening cysteine and the closing phenylalanine or tryptophan. The order of the fields is CDR3 DNA, CDR3 protein, clone size, J gene, D gene, V gene. D genes are given only for firm matches. The size field is filled for only some rows; it gives once, few, many or a size class.

CDR3 DNA: TGCGCCAGCAGCCAAGATCGAACAGACCCCTATGGCTACACCTTC
CDR3 protein: CASSQDRTDPYGYTF
clone size: -
J gene: TRBJ1-2
D gene: -
V gene: TRBV4-1

CDR3 DNA: TGTGCCAGCAGCGCAGGAGACACGGGGAGCACAGATACGCAGTATTTT
CDR3 protein: CASSAGDTGSTDTQYF
clone size: -
J gene: TRBJ2-3
D gene: -
V gene: TRBV9

CDR3 DNA: TGTGCCAGCAGCTTTGCCCGGGGGACGGACGAGCAGTACTTC
CDR3 protein: CASSFARGTDEQYF
clone size: -
J gene: TRBJ2-7
D gene: -
V gene: TRBV7-2

CDR3 DNA: TGTGCCAGCAGTCAGGGGGTTGGAAACTACGAGCAGTACTTC
CDR3 protein: CASSQGVGNYEQYF
clone size: -
J gene: TRBJ2-7
D gene: TRBD1
V gene: TRBV6-5

CDR3 DNA: TGTGCCAGTTACAAAGGGACAGTCCCAAATTCACCCCTCCACTTT
CDR3 protein: CASYKGTVPNSPLHF
clone size: -
J gene: TRBJ1-6
D gene: TRBD1
V gene: TRBV27

CDR3 DNA: TGTGCCAGCGTGCCTAGCGGGGGCCGGAACACCGGGGAGCTGTTTTTT
CDR3 protein: CASVPSGGRNTGELFF
clone size: -
J gene: TRBJ2-2
D gene: TRBD2
V gene: TRBV11-2

CDR3 DNA: TGTGCCAGCAGCGAGGGACTAGCGGCCTCCTACGAGCAGTACTTC
CDR3 protein: CASSEGLAASYEQYF
clone size: -
J gene: TRBJ2-7
D gene: TRBD2
V gene: TRBV14

CDR3 DNA: TGTGCCAGCAGCGTAAAATCTAGCGAAAACAATGAGCAGTTCTTC
CDR3 protein: CASSVKSSENNEQFF
clone size: -
J gene: TRBJ2-1
D gene: -
V gene: TRBV9

CDR3 DNA: TGTGCCAGCAGTCCCAGGGCTGAAGCTTTCTTT
CDR3 protein: CASSPRAEAFF
clone size: -
J gene: TRBJ1-1
D gene: -
V gene: TRBV2

CDR3 DNA: TGTGCCAGCAGCTTAGGAAGAGGTAGTGGCTCCTACGAGCAGTACTTC
CDR3 protein: CASSLGRGSGSYEQYF
clone size: -
J gene: TRBJ2-7
D gene: -
V gene: TRBV7-6

CDR3 DNA: TGTGCCAGCACCCACGAGGGGGGGTTGTCAGAGACCCAGTACTTC
CDR3 protein: CASTHEGGLSETQYF
clone size: -
J gene: TRBJ2-5
D gene: -
V gene: TRBV2

CDR3 DNA: TGCGCCAGCAGCTTGGGGGACTTCACTCAGGGCTACGAGCAGTACTTC
CDR3 protein: CASSLGDFTQGYEQYF
clone size: few
J gene: TRBJ2-7
D gene: -
V gene: TRBV5-1

CDR3 DNA: TGTGCCAGCAGTGCCTCGGGACAGGGTTTCGCGCAGTACTTC
CDR3 protein: CASSASGQGFAQYF
clone size: -
J gene: TRBJ2-7
D gene: TRBD1
V gene: TRBV27

CDR3 DNA: TGCGCCAGCAGCCAAGTAGCGGGGAGTGTTCCTGAAAAACTGTTTTTT
CDR3 protein: CASSQVAGSVPEKLFF
clone size: -
J gene: TRBJ1-4
D gene: -
V gene: TRBV4-3

CDR3 DNA: TGTGCCAGCAGCTTGGTGGGCGCCTCCTACAATGAGCAGTTCTTC
CDR3 protein: CASSLVGASYNEQFF
clone size: -
J gene: TRBJ2-1
D gene: -
V gene: TRBV5-6

CDR3 DNA: TGTGCCAGCGACGGACTCTCCGGGGAGCTGTTTTTT
CDR3 protein: CASDGLSGELFF
clone size: -
J gene: TRBJ2-2
D gene: -
V gene: TRBV25-1

CDR3 DNA: TGTGCCAGCAGGAGACAGGGGGCGTGGAACACTGAAGCTTTCTTT
CDR3 protein: CASRRQGAWNTEAFF
clone size: -
J gene: TRBJ1-1
D gene: TRBD1
V gene: TRBV28

CDR3 DNA: TGTGCCAGCAGCCAAGATGCGAGTTTCCAGGGGAATGAAAAACTGTTTTTT
CDR3 protein: CASSQDASFQGNEKLFF
clone size: -
J gene: TRBJ1-4
D gene: -
V gene: TRBV4-2

CDR3 DNA: TGTGCCACCAGTGAAGGGGGCAGGGGAGAGACCCAGTACTTC
CDR3 protein: CATSEGGRGETQYF
clone size: -
J gene: TRBJ2-5
D gene: TRBD1
V gene: TRBV24-1

CDR3 DNA: TGTGCCAGCAGTCAGGAAAGATATAATTCACCCCTCCACTTT
CDR3 protein: CASSQERYNSPLHF
clone size: -
J gene: TRBJ1-6
D gene: -
V gene: TRBV6-5

CDR3 DNA: TGCGCCAGCAGCCGGGGTTATGGGGAGCGGACTGAAGCTTTCTTT
CDR3 protein: CASSRGYGERTEAFF
clone size: -
J gene: TRBJ1-1
D gene: -
V gene: TRBV4-3

CDR3 DNA: TGTGCCAGCAGCTTAGCGAACCGGGAGGCTAACTATGGCTACACCTTC
CDR3 protein: CASSLANREANYGYTF
clone size: -
J gene: TRBJ1-2
D gene: -
V gene: TRBV7-8

CDR3 DNA: TGTGCCAGTAGTATTGGCGGGGCTGGGGCTTTCTTT
CDR3 protein: CASSIGGAGAFF
clone size: -
J gene: TRBJ1-1
D gene: -
V gene: TRBV19

CDR3 DNA: TGTGCCAGCAGCTTGAAGGGAGGTGTCGGGGAGCTGTTTTTT
CDR3 protein: CASSLKGGVGELFF
clone size: -
J gene: TRBJ2-2
D gene: -
V gene: TRBV5-4

CDR3 DNA: TGTGCCAGCAGGCCGGGGGGGGACTATGGCTACACCTTC
CDR3 protein: CASRPGGDYGYTF
clone size: once
J gene: TRBJ1-2
D gene: -
V gene: TRBV6-5